The clone carrying this T cell receptor beta chain occurred many times. This entry is derived from a study of spatial heterogeneity in lung cancer. From the 5' RACE reads, TCRdb called clonotypes with MiXCR, one entry per CDR3 protein. This sample has more than 30,000 distinct CDR3 sequences, with less than 6% found just once. CDR3 length equals 13 residues. V lost 1 base, J lost 4 bases, and 5 bases lay in between. Per germline, CDR1 LNHNV and CDR2 YYDKDF (reference sequence). Time point described: sample taken at primary tumor resection. In each case, whole RNA from tumor, nontumor lung or frozen PBMC was sequenced unsorted. The donors, roughly 70 patients with untreated early-stage non-small cell lung cancer, provided the samples.

Sequenced material: PBMCs, taken at surgery. The receptor was derived from a male donor with early-stage non-small cell lung cancer. The chain recombines TRBV15 with TRBJ2-1; D is unclear. As DNA, the CDR3 is TGTGCCACCAGCAGAGTCAGTTACAATGAGCAGTTCTTC. This encodes CATSRVSYNEQFF.